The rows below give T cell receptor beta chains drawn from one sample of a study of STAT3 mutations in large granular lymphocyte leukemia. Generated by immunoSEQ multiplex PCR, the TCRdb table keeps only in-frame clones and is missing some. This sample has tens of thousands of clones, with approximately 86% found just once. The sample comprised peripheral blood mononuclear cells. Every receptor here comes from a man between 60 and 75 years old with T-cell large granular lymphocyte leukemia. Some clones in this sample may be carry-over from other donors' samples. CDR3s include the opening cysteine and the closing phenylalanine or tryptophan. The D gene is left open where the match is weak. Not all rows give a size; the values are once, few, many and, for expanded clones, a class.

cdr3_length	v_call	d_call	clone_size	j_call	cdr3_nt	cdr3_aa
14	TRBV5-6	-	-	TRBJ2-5	TGTGCCAGCAGCTTGCGAACGGTGGGCGAGACCCAGTACTTC	CASSLRTVGETQYF
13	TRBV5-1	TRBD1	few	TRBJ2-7	TGCGCCAGCAGCACCGGACAGGGTTACGAGCAGTACTTC	CASSTGQGYEQYF
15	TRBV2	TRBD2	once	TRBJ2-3	TGTGCCAGCCAGGGACTAGCGGTACTCACAGATACGCAGTATTTT	CASQGLAVLTDTQYF
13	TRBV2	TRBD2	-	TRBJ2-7	TGTGCCAGCAGTGCGGGACTAGATTACGAGCAGTACTTC	CASSAGLDYEQYF
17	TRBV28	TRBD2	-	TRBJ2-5	TGTGCCAGCAGTCTCCCGAGCAGCGGGAGTTTCCCAGAGACCCAGTACTTC	CASSLPSSGSFPETQYF
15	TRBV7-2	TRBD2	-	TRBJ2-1	TGTGCCAGCAGCTTATCTGCGGGAGAGAAGGGTGAGCAGTTCTTC	CASSLSAGEKGEQFF
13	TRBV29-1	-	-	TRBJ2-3	TGCAGCGTTGAGACAGGAGGCACAGATACGCAGTATTTT	CSVETGGTDTQYF
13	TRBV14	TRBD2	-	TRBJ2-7	TGTGCCAGCAGCTGGCGGGGGTCGGGGGAGCAGTACTTC	CASSWRGSGEQYF
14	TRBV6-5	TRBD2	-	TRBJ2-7	TGTGCCAGCAGTCCTCTAGCGGGAGCCTACGAGCAGTACTTC	CASSPLAGAYEQYF
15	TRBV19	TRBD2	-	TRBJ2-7	TGTGCCAGTAGCCCGACTAGCGGGAACTCCTACGAGCAGTACTTC	CASSPTSGNSYEQYF
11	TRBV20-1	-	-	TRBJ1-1	TGCAGTGCTCCCAGTAGCACTGAAGCTTTCTTT	CSAPSSTEAFF
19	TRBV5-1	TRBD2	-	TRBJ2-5	TGCGCCAGCAGCACGGATCCGCGGGCCTTGCGGGAGGGAGGTGAGACCCAGTACTTC	CASSTDPRALREGGETQYF
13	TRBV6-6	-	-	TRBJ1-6	TGTGCCAGCAGTACCCTTTATAATTCACCCCTCCACTTT	CASSTLYNSPLHF
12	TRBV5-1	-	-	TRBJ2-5	TGCGCCAGCAGCCATGCGCCGGAGACCCAGTACTTC	CASSHAPETQYF
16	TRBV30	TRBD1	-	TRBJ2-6	TGTGCCTGGGTGGACAGGGCCCTCTCTGGGGCCAACGTCCTGACTTTC	CAWVDRALSGANVLTF
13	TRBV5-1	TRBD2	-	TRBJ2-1	TGCGCCAGCAGTTTGACTAGCACCAATGAGCAGTTCTTC	CASSLTSTNEQFF
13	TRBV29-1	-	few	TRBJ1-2	TGCAGCGTTGGTAAGGGGCAGGACTATGGCTACACCTTC	CSVGKGQDYGYTF
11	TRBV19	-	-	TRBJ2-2	TGTGCCAGTACCCTGGACGGGGAGCTGTTTTTT	CASTLDGELFF
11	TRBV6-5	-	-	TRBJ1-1	TGTGCCAGCGGGGTGAACACTGAAGCTTTCTTT	CASGVNTEAFF
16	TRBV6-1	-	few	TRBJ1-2	TGTGCCAGCAGTGAAGCCCCTTCCACGGGGGTCTATGGCTACACCTTC	CASSEAPSTGVYGYTF